The T cell receptor beta chain described here comes from a study of response to subunit inactivated influenza vaccine. General study results and limits: Authors suggested few new T cells are recruited by each seasonal influenza vaccination.

Trimming left V 3 bases short and J 0 bases short, with 12 bases between. The CDR3 has 15 residues. Germline V CDR1 and CDR2: ENHRY, SYGVKD. TCRdb re-called the RT-PCR reads with MiXCR, one entry per CDR3 protein. This sample has 550,000 to 800,000 distinct CDR3 sequences, with around 14% found just once. On this clonotype itself: Its antigen is not known.

This TCR was recovered from a man in his forties or fifties who received an inactivated influenza vaccine. The rearrangement joins TRBV10-3 to TRBJ2-7; D may be TRBD1 (5 bases). Sequencing was performed on PBMCs from blood, taken roughly 13 days after vaccination. The CDR3 reads CAISEAQGNSYEQYF. In DNA form, the CDR3 reads TGTGCCATCAGTGAAGCTCAGGGAAACTCCTACGAGCAGTACTTC.